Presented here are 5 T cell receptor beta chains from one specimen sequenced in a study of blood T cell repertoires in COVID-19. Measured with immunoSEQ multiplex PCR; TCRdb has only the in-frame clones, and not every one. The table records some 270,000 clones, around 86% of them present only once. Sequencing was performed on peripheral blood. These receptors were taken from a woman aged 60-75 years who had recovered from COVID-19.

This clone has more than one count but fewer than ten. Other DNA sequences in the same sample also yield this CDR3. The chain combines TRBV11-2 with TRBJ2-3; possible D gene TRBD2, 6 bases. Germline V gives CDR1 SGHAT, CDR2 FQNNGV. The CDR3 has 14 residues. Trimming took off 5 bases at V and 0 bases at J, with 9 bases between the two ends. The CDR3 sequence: CASSLGTSTDTQYF. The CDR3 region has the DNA TGTGCCAGCAGCCTAGGGACTAGCACAGATACGCAGTATTTT.

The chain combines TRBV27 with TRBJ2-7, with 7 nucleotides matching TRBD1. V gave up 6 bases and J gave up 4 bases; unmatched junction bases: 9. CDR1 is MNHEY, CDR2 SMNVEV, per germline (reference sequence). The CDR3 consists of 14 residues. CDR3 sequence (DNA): TGTGCCAGCAGCGATCAAGGGGGCGTATACGAGCAGTACTTC. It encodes CASSDQGGVYEQYF.

For the CDR3, the DNA is TGCGCCAGCAGCAGGGGGACAGGAGCCAAAGAGACCCAGTACTTC. This gives the protein CASSRGTGAKETQYF. V is TRBV5-1 and J is TRBJ2-5; 8 bases align to TRBD1. V dropped 4 bases and J dropped 3; count of bases not matched to a gene: 8. This CDR3 has 15 residues. Germline CDR1 reads SGHRS; CDR2 reads YFSETQ.

CDR3 sequence (DNA): TGTGCCAGCAGCCAAGAACAGGCTACAGCTAATGAAAAACTGTTTTTT. Protein: CASSQEQATANEKLFF. The rearrangement uses TRBV3-1 (or the pseudogene TRBV3-2) and TRBJ1-4, with D perhaps matching TRBD1 (5 bases). Germline CDR1 is LGHDT and CDR2 is YNNKEL (reference sequence). The CDR3 totals 16 residues. V was pared by 0 bases and J by 3 bases, with 11 bases between.

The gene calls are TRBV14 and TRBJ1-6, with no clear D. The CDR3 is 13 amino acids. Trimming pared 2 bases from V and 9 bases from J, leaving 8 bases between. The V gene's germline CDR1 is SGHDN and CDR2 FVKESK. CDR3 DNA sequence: TGTGCCAGCAGCCAATTCCCTAGTTCACCCCTCCACTTT. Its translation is CASSQFPSSPLHF.